This T cell receptor (beta chain) was recovered during a study of cytomegalovirus exposure and HLA in healthy donors. This CDR3 is built from 17 residues. Some clones are missing from TCRdb's copy, which holds only in-frame ones; the method was immunoSEQ multiplex PCR. The sample records 60,000 to 75,000 clones, 90% to 97% being singletons. The sequenced sample was PBMCs. V and J are TRBV21-1 and TRBJ2-7; the table's D gene call, TRBD1, was not cross checked with the DNA. TRBV21-1 is tagged as a pseudogene. The sequence came from a man aged 18 to 30 in good health and CMV-seronegative. The CDR3 loop is CASSKERGRVSSYEQYF. CDR3 in DNA: TGTGCCAGCAGCAAAGAAAGGGGTCGAGTTTCCTCCTACGAGCAGTACTTC.